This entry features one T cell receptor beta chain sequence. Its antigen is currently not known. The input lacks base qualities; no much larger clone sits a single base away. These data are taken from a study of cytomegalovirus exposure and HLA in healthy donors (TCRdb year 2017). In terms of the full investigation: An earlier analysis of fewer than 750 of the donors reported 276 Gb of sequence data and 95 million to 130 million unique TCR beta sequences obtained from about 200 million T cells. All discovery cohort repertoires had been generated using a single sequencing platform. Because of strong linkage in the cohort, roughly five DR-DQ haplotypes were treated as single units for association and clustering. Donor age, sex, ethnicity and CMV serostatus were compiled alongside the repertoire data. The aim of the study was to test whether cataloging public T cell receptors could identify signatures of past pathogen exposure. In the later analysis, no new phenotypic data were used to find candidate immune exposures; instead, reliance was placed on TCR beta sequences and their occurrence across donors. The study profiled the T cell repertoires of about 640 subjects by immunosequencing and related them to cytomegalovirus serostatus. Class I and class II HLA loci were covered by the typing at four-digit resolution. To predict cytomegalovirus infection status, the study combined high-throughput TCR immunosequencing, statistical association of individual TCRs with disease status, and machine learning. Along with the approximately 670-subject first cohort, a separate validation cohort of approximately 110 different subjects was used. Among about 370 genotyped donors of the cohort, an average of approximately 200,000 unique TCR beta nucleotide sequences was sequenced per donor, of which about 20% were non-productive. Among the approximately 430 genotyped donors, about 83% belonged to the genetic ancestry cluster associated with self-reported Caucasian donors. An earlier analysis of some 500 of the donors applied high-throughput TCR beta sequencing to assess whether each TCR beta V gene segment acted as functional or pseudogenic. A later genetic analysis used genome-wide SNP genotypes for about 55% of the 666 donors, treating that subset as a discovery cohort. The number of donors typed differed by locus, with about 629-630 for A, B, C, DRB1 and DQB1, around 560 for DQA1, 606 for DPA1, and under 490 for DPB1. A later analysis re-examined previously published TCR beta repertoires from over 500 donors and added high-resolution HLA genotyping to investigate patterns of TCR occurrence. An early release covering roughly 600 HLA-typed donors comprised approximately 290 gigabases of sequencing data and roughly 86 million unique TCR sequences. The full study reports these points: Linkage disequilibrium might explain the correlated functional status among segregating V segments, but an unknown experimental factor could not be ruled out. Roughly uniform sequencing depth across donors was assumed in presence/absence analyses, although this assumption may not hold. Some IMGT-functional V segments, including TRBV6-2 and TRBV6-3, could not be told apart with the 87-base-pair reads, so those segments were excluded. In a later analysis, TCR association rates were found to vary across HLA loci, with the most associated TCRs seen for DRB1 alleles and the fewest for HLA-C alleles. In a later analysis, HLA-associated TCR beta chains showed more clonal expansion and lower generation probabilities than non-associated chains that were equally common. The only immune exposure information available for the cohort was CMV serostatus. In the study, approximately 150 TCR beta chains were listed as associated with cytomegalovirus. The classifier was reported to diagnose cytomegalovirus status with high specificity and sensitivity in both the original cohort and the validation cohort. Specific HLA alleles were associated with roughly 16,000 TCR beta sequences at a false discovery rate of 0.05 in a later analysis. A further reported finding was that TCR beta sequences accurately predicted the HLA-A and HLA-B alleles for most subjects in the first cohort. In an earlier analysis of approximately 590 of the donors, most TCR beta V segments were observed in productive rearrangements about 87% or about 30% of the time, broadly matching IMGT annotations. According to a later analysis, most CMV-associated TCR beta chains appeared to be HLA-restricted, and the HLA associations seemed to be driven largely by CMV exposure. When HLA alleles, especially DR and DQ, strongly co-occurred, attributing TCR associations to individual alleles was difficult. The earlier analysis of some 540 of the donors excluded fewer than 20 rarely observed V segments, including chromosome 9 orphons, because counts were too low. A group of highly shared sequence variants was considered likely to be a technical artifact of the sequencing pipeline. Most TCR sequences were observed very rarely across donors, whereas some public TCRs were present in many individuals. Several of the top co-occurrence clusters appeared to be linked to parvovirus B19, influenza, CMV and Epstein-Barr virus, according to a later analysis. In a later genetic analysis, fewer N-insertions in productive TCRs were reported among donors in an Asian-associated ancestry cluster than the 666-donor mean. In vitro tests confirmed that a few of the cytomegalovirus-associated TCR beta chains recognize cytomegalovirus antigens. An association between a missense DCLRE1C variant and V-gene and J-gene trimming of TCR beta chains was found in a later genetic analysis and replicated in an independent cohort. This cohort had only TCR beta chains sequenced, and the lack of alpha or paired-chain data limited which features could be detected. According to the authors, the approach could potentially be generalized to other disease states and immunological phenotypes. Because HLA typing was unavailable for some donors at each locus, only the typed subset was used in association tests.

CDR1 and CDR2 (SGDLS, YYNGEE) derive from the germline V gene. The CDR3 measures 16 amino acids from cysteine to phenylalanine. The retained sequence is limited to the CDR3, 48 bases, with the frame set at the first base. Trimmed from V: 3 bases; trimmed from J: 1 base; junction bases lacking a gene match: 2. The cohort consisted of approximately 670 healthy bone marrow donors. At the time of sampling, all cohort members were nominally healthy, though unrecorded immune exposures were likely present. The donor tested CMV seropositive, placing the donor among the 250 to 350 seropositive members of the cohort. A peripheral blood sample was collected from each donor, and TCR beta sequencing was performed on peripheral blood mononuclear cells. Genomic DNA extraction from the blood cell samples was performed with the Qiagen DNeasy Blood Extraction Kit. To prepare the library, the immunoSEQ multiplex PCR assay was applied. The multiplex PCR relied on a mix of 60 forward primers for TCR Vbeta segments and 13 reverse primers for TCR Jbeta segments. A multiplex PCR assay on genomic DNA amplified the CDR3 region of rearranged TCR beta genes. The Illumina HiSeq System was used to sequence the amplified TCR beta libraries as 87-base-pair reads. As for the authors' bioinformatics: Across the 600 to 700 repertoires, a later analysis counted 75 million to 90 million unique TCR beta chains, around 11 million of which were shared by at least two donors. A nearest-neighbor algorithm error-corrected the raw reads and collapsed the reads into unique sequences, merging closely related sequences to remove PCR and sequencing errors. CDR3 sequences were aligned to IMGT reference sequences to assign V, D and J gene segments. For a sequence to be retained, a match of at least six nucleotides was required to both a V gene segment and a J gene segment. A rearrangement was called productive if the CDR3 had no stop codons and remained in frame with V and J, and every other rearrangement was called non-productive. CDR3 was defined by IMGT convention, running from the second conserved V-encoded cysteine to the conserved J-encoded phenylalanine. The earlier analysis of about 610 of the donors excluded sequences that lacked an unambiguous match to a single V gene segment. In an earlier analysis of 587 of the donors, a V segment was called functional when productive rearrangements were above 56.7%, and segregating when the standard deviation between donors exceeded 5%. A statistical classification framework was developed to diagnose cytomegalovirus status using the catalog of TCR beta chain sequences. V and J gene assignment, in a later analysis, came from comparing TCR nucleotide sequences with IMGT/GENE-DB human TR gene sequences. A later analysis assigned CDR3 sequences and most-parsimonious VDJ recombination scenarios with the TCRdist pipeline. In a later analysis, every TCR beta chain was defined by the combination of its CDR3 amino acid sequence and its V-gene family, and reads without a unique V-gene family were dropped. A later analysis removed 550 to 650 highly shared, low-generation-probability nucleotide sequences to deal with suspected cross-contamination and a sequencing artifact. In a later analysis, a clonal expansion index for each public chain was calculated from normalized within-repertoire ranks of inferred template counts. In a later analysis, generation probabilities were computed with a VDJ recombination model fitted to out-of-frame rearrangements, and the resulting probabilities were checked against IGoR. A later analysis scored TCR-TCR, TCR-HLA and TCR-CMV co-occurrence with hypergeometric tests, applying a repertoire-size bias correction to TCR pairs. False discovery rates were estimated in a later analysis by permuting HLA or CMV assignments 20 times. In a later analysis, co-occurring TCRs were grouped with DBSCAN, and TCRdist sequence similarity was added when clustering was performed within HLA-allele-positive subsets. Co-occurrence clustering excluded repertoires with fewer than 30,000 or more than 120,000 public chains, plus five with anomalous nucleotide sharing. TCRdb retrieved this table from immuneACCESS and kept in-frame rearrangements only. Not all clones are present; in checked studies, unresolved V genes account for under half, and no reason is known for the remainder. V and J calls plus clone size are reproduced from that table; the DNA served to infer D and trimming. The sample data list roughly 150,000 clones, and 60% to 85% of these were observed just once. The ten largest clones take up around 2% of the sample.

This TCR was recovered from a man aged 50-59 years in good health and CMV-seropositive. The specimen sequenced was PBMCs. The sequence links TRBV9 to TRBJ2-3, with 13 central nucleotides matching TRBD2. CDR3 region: CASSAGLAGGTDTQYF. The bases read TGTGCCAGCAGCGCAGGACTAGCGGGGGGCACAGATACGCAGTATTTT.